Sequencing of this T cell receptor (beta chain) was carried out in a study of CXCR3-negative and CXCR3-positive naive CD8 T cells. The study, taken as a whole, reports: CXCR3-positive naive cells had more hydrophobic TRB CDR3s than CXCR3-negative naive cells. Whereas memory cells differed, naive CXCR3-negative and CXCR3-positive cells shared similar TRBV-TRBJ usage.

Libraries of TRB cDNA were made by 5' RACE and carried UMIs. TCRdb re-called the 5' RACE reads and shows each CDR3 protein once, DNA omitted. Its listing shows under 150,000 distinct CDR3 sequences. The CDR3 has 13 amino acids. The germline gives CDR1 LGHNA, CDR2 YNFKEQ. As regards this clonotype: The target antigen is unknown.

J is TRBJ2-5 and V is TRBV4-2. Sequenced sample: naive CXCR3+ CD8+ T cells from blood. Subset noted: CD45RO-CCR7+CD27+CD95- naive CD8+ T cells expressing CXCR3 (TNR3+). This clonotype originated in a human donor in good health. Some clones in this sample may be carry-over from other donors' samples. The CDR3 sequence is CASSQVAQETQYF.